The 19 T cell receptor beta chains listed next were all sequenced from one sample in a study of blood T cell repertoires in COVID-19. Generated by immunoSEQ multiplex PCR, the TCRdb table keeps only in-frame clones and is missing some. The sample lists a few hundred thousand clones; approximately 92% were seen once. The sequenced material came from PBMCs or T cells enriched from blood (not recorded which). These TCRs come from a woman under 30 in a cohort exposed to, infected with or recovered from COVID-19 (not recorded which).

V gene TRBV7-9 combines with J gene TRBJ1-1; 7 bases are shared with TRBD1. Germline V gene data show CDR1 as SEHNR and CDR2 as FQNEAQ (reference sequence). Unmatched junction bases numbered 11, after V lost 0 bases and J lost 4 bases. The CDR3 is 17 amino acids. The CDR3 loop is CASSLAVGQAVGTEAFF. In DNA form, the CDR3 reads TGTGCCAGCAGCTTAGCCGTTGGACAGGCGGTGGGCACTGAAGCTTTCTTT.

The chain carries TRBV3-1 (or the pseudogene TRBV3-2) and TRBJ1-3; D might be TRBD1 (6 bases). The CDR3 covers 17 residues. Germline V gives CDR1 LGHDT, CDR2 YNNKEL (reference sequence). The V gene lost 0 bases and the J gene lost 2 bases, with 14 bases spanning the gap. CDR3 sequence (DNA): TGTGCCAGCAGCCAAGATCAGGGGCCTTATACTGGAAACACCATATATTTT. It encodes CASSQDQGPYTGNTIYF.

The V and J genes are TRBV11-3 and TRBJ2-5; 10 bases map to TRBD2. Germline V lookup: CDR1 SGHNT, CDR2 YENEEA. The CDR3 spans 16 residues. Losses at the gene ends were 1 base for V and 3 bases for J; bases not matched to a gene: 5. The CDR3 loop reads CASSLGLLAGKETQYF. DNA of the CDR3: TGTGCCAGCAGCTTAGGATTACTAGCGGGGAAAGAGACCCAGTACTTC.

The sample holds one count of this clone. The rearrangement links TRBV19 to TRBJ1-6; D is possibly TRBD1 (6 bases). The V gene's germline CDR1 is LNHDA and CDR2 SQIVND (reference sequence). Trimming stripped 7 bases from V and 5 bases from J, with 12 bases between. This CDR3 has 14 amino acids. CDR3 nucleotides: TGTGCCAGTATTCGGGACACCGATAATTCACCCCTCCACTTT. This gives the protein CASIRDTDNSPLHF.

The CDR3 sequence: CASSPEGTQYNSPLHF. The DNA of the CDR3 is TGCGCCAGCAGCCCGGAGGGGACGCAGTATAATTCACCCCTCCACTTT. The chain is built from TRBV5-1 and TRBJ1-6; D possibly corresponds to TRBD1 (5 bases). The CDR3 consists of 16 residues. CDR1 SGHRS and CDR2 YFSETQ come from the germline V gene. Trimming left V 4 bases short and J 4 bases short, with 15 bases between.

V and J are TRBV27 and TRBJ2-1; 11 bases align to TRBD2. The germline gives CDR1 MNHEY, CDR2 SMNVEV (reference sequence). The CDR3 contains 17 residues. Trimming took 5 bases from V and 3 from J; bases not matched to a gene: 9. CDR3 protein: CASSQSTGTSGYNEQFF. The DNA of the CDR3 is TGTGCCAGCAGTCAAAGTACCGGGACTAGCGGCTACAATGAGCAGTTCTTC.

The chain combines TRBV7-9 with TRBJ1-2; D unclear. The CDR3 is made up of 14 amino acids. V shed 3 bases and J shed 4 bases, with 12 bases lying between them. Germline V gives CDR1 SEHNR, CDR2 FQNEAQ (reference sequence). The CDR3 sequence: CASSFDTSRYGYTF. For the CDR3, the DNA is TGTGCCAGCAGCTTTGACACCTCCCGCTATGGCTACACCTTC.

The chain combines TRBV5-1 with TRBJ2-1, with 7 bases that match TRBD2. Losses at the gene ends were 0 bases for V and 4 bases for J; bases not matched to a gene: 7. Germline V gene lookup returns CDR1 SGHRS and CDR2 YFSETQ. The CDR3 loop spans 16 amino acids. CDR3: CASSLAASGLYNEQFF. CDR3 sequence (DNA): TGCGCCAGCAGCTTGGCGGCTAGCGGACTATACAATGAGCAGTTCTTC.

The V and J genes are TRBV21-1 and TRBJ2-3; the table's D call, TRBD2, has no DNA check behind it. TRBV21-1 is assigned pseudogene status. This CDR3 has 16 amino acids. The CDR3 DNA sequence: TGTGCCAGCAGCCAACTAGCGGTCCTTGACACAGATACGCAGTATTTT. It translates to CASSQLAVLDTDTQYF.

This rearrangement joins TRBV13 to TRBJ2-3; TRBD1 matches 7 bases. In germline, CDR1 is PRHDT, CDR2 FYEKMQ (reference sequence). V gave up 1 base and J gave up 4 bases; unmatched junction bases: 2. This CDR3 has 14 residues. The CDR3 nucleotides are TGTGCCAGCAGCTTAGACAGGGGTCCAGATACGCAGTATTTT. Translation gives CASSLDRGPDTQYF.

This clone has only one observation. The rearrangement links TRBV11-3 to TRBJ2-5, with 12 positions matching TRBD1. Germline values: CDR1 SGHNT, CDR2 YENEEA. Trimming took 0 bases from V and 5 from J; bases not matched to a gene: 7. The CDR3 loop spans 17 amino acids. The CDR3 DNA reads as TGTGCCAGCAGCTTAGATGGGGGACAGGGGGCGAAGGAGACCCAGTACTTC. Residues: CASSLDGGQGAKETQYF.

This chain links TRBV9 with TRBJ2-1; 8 bases align to TRBD2. Trimming at V came to 0 bases and at J to 6 bases, leaving 2 bases not matched to a gene. This CDR3 region has 14 residues. CDR1 and CDR2 from the germline V gene are SGDLS and YYNGEE. The CDR3 DNA follows: TGTGCCAGCAGCGTAGACGGGAGGGTCAATGAGCAGTTCTTC. This gives the protein CASSVDGRVNEQFF.

The chain is built from TRBV10-1 and TRBJ2-3; 9 bases line up with TRBD2. The CDR3 is 15 amino acids. J gave up 5 bases and V 2 bases, and 5 bases lay outside the gene matches. Germline CDR1 reads WNHNN; CDR2 reads SYGVQD (reference sequence). The CDR3 bases are TGCGCCAGCAGTGAGAGGCGGGGGGGAGTAGATACGCAGTATTTT. It encodes CASSERRGGVDTQYF.

This chain links TRBV5-1 with TRBJ2-5; D is perhaps TRBD1 (5 bases). Per germline, CDR1 SGHRS and CDR2 YFSETQ. The V gene lost 6 bases and the J gene lost 2 bases, with 14 bases spanning the gap. CDR3 length: 14 residues. CDR3 sequence: CASKDGQLQETQYF. In DNA form, the CDR3 reads TGCGCCAGCAAAGACGGACAATTACAAGAGACCCAGTACTTC.

This chain joins TRBV5-4 and TRBJ1-2; D gene ambiguous. V lost 4 bases and J 3 bases, leaving 10 bases between the germline ends. Germline values: CDR1 SGHNT, CDR2 YYREEE (reference sequence). The CDR3 length is 13 residues. In DNA form, the CDR3 reads TGTGCCAGCAGCCCGAGGGCGTACTATGGCTACACCTTC. Amino acid sequence: CASSPRAYYGYTF.

The J gene is TRBJ2-1, the V gene TRBV5-4; D is possibly TRBD2 (6 bases). The CDR3 sequence is 14 residues long. The germline gives CDR1 SGHNT, CDR2 YYREEE (reference sequence). With 3 bases removed from V and 4 bases from J, the gap between germline ends came to 11 bases. The CDR3 nucleotides read TGTGCCAGCAGCTGGGACTCCGTATACAATGAGCAGTTCTTC. This encodes CASSWDSVYNEQFF.

The V call is TRBV6-4, the J call TRBJ1-2, with a tentative D call TRBD1 (6 bases). Germline loops: CDR1 MRHNA, CDR2 SNTAGT. The V end was cut by 0 bases, the J end by 7 bases, with 15 bases between. CDR3 length: 15 residues. In DNA form, the CDR3 reads TGTGCCAGCAGTGACTCCGGGACATCCTCGGGTGGCTACACCTTC. Translation gives CASSDSGTSSGGYTF.

V is TRBV12-3 or TRBV12-4 and J is TRBJ2-1, with no clear D. The CDR3 has 12 amino acids. V was shortened by 4 bases and J by 7 bases, with 8 bases between the two germline ends. The CDR3 sequence: CASSYAVNEQFF. As DNA, the CDR3 is TGTGCCAGCAGTTATGCGGTAAATGAGCAGTTCTTC.

The chain recombines TRBV7-2 with TRBJ1-5; 7 positions agree with TRBD1. CDR3 size: 15 residues. V was pared by 5 bases and J by 6 bases, with 10 bases of the junction left unmatched. Germline loops: CDR1 SGHTA, CDR2 FQGNSA. The CDR3 DNA reads TGTGCCAGCAGCGCAGGGGGGCTTCGGGGTCAGCCCCAGCATTTT. Protein product: CASSAGGLRGQPQHF.